Listed here are 8 T cell receptor beta chains from one sample, sequenced in a study of cytomegalovirus exposure and HLA in healthy donors. Using immunoSEQ multiplex PCR, the repertoire was profiled, and TCRdb retains in-frame clones only, with some absent. The data show approximately 80,000 clones, 93% seen once. Material for sequencing was PBMCs. These receptors were obtained from a woman under 40 in good health and CMV-seronegative.

The chain combines TRBV7-6 with TRBJ2-5, with 8 bases fitting TRBD1. CDR1 is SGHVS, CDR2 FNYEAQ, per germline. The J segment lost 4 bases and the V segment lost 5 bases, leaving 6 bases of the junction unmatched. The CDR3 totals 14 residues. The CDR3: CASSARQGPETQYF. For the CDR3, the DNA is TGTGCCAGCAGCGCGCGACAGGGGCCAGAGACCCAGTACTTC.

A word on this clone: This sample includes further DNA sequences coding for the same CDR3. The chain employs TRBV7-2 and TRBJ2-7, with 10 positions matching TRBD2. V lost 5 bases, J lost 2 bases, and 3 bases stayed unmatched. Germline assignment: CDR1 SGHTA and CDR2 FQGNSA. The CDR3 has 14 residues. The CDR3 reads CASSLLAGAYEQYF. The CDR3 coding sequence is TGTGCCAGCAGCCTTCTAGCGGGGGCCTACGAGCAGTACTTC.

The chain combines TRBV9 with TRBJ1-2; D remains ambiguous. V lost 0 bases to trimming and J lost 2 bases, with 5 bases between them. The CDR3 spans 13 residues. Germline V CDR1 and CDR2: SGDLS, YYNGEE. CDR3: CASSVDSNYGYTF. Written as DNA, the CDR3 is TGTGCCAGCAGCGTAGACAGCAACTATGGCTACACCTTC.

V is TRBV27 and J is TRBJ2-1; 8 bases line up with TRBD2. The CDR3 consists of 22 residues. J gave up 3 bases and V 1 base, and 23 bases lay outside the gene matches. Per germline, CDR1 MNHEY and CDR2 SMNVEV (reference sequence). The CDR3 region is CASSLYYTPPDLAGAVYNEQFF. CDR3 in DNA: TGTGCCAGCAGTTTATATTATACCCCTCCGGATCTAGCGGGCGCCGTCTACAATGAGCAGTTCTTC.

This clone was seen once. V usage is TRBV5-1 and J usage is TRBJ1-1; TRBD1 agrees at 8 bases. Germline-derived CDR1 and CDR2 are SGHRS and YFSETQ. V was pared by 6 bases and J by 2 bases, with 12 bases of the junction left unmatched. The length of the CDR3 is 16 residues. DNA of the CDR3: TGCGCCAGCACAAGGGGACAGGTTCGGTATAACACTGAAGCTTTCTTT. Residues: CASTRGQVRYNTEAFF.

This clone has only one observation. The chain combines TRBV7-2 with TRBJ2-2; a weak D match, TRBD2 (5 bases). The CDR3 sequence is 16 residues long. Germline values: CDR1 SGHTA, CDR2 FQGNSA. Deletions cut 1 base from V and 8 bases from J, with 17 bases between. CDR3 loop: CASSLVSRGVRGELFF. The CDR3 DNA follows: TGTGCCAGCAGCTTAGTCTCCCGGGGAGTTCGGGGGGAGCTGTTTTTT.

The chain couples TRBV19 to TRBJ1-2, with no clear D. The CDR3 length is 14 residues. V lost 3 bases and J 4 bases, leaving 12 bases between the germline ends. Germline-derived CDR1 and CDR2 are LNHDA and SQIVND (reference sequence). This CDR3 is CASSIDRLTYGYTF. The CDR3 DNA is TGTGCCAGTAGTATCGATAGACTTACCTATGGCTACACCTTC.

The gene calls are TRBV5-1 and TRBJ2-3; 8 bases are shared with TRBD2. Germline trimming cut 2 bases from V and 2 bases from J; bases unmatched to any gene: 7. CDR3 length: 16 residues. Per the germline V gene, CDR1 is SGHRS and CDR2 is YFSETQ. CDR3 sequence reads: CASSLDTSGNTDTQYF. The CDR3 DNA reads TGCGCCAGCAGCTTAGACACTAGCGGTAACACAGATACGCAGTATTTT.